Described below is a single T cell receptor (beta chain) sequence and its context. Its target is not known. The junction differs from germline at one of its ends, possibly a read error. Germline V lookup: CDR1 SSHAT, CDR2 FNYEAQ (reference sequence). This CDR3 has 15 amino acids. This sample stems from a study of cytomegalovirus exposure and HLA in healthy donors. Study-level points and caveats: Donor immune exposure was known only as CMV serostatus. Rare TCR sequences dominated, though some public TCRs recurred in many donors. A few chains tied to CMV proved CMV antigen-specific in vitro. Accurate prediction of HLA-A and HLA-B alleles (for most subjects) was reportedly achieved from TCR beta sequences.

The PCR ran on 60 Vbeta and 13 Jbeta primers. Assay: immunoSEQ multiplex PCR; the TCRdb copy retains only in-frame clones and omits some. Of 150,000 or so clones in the sample, approximately 71% were seen once. Sequenced material: PBMCs. The receptor's source is a woman in her 40s in good health and CMV-seropositive. The V call is TRBV7-7, the J call TRBJ2-2, with D possibly TRBD1 on 6 matching bases. The CDR3 sequence: CASSLGSGAGGELFF. In DNA, the CDR3 is TGTGCTAGCAGCCTGGGCTCAGGGGCTGGCGGGGAGCTGTTTTTT.